The rows below give T cell receptor beta chains drawn from one sample of a study of OX40 agonist ivuxolimab in advanced cancers. TCRdb's table, derived via immunoSEQ multiplex PCR, lists solely in-frame clones and lacks some. Among some 66,000 clones listed, under 85% were seen once. The sample was CD4+ or CD8+ T cells sorted from blood, taken in a trial of the OX40 agonist ivuxolimab. These receptors were taken from an adult with an advanced solid tumor such as melanoma, head and neck, liver or kidney cancer. The conserved cysteine and the conserved F or W are not part of the CDR3 here. A D gene is named only where the DNA matches it firmly.

j_call | d_call | v_call | cdr3_aa
TRBJ1-2 | - | TRBV5-1 | ASSEDDYGYT
TRBJ2-7 | TRBD2 | TRBV9 | ASSVASGRGGEQY
TRBJ2-3 | TRBD1 | TRBV30 | AWSVGGQGIPDTQY
TRBJ2-7 | TRBD1 | TRBV5-1 | ASKLTGVSYEQY
TRBJ2-5 | - | TRBV6-1 | ASSENILGRETQY
TRBJ2-3 | TRBD2 | TRBV7-3 | ASSPRDINRAGELDTQY
TRBJ1-5 | - | TRBV21-1 | ASRMSIRPFVNQPQH
TRBJ1-1 | - | TRBV19 | ASSIDSDLTEAF
TRBJ1-1 | TRBD1 | TRBV19 | ASSVTGTVEAF
TRBJ2-1 | TRBD1 | TRBV6-6 | ASSYSGTGGFEQF
TRBJ1-5 | - | TRBV6-1 | ASSDSNQPQH
TRBJ2-1 | - | TRBV4-1 | ASSQANLIGASYNEQF
TRBJ2-7 | TRBD2 | TRBV28 | ASSIYGTTSYEQY
TRBJ2-2 | - | TRBV30 | AWSSQPGELF
TRBJ1-2 | - | TRBV30 | AWSGQHNYGYT
TRBJ1-1 | - | TRBV5-1 | ASSLAGVGDTEAF
TRBJ2-1 | TRBD2 | TRBV6-6 | ASWTSGITTDNEQF
TRBJ2-7 | - | TRBV5-1 | ASSAGQIYEQY
TRBJ2-6 | TRBD2 | TRBV5-4 | ASSLPGLALGFSGANVLT
TRBJ1-5 | - | TRBV15 | ATGLGHYSNQPQH
TRBJ2-5 | - | TRBV19 | ASSIDNGRETQY
TRBJ2-3 | TRBD1 | TRBV18 | ASSPMTGGTDTQY
TRBJ1-5 | - | TRBV7-2 | ASSRGWASNQPQH
TRBJ2-1 | - | TRBV5-8 | ASSLPRVTSSYNEQF
TRBJ1-2 | - | TRBV28 | ASSLCRQL
TRBJ1-2 | TRBD1 | TRBV25-1 | ASSPPGQGIYGYT
TRBJ2-1 | TRBD2 | TRBV11-3 | ASSRGAGEQDEQF
TRBJ1-1 | - | TRBV5-8 | ASSLDSLRGTEAF
TRBJ2-7 | - | TRBV11-2 | ASSLDGNYEQY